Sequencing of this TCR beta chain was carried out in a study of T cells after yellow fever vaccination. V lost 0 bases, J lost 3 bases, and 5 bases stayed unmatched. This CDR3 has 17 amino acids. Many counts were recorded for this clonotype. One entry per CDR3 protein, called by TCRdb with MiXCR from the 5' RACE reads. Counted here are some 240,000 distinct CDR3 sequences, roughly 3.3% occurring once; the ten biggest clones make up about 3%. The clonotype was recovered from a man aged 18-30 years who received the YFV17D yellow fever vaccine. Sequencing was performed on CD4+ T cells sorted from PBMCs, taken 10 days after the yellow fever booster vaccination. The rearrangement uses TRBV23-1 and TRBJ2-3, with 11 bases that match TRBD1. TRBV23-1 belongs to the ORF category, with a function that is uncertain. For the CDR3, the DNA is TGCGCCAGCAGTCAATCTCTGGACAGGGGGCGGACAGATACGCAGTATTTT. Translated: CASSQSLDRGRTDTQYF.